This TCR beta chain was found in a study of somatic mutations in cytotoxic T cells in rheumatoid arthritis. Overall study findings and caveats: A single CD8+ clone exceeded 20% of CD8+ cells in 8 of 65 patients.

Assay: immunoSEQ multiplex PCR; the TCRdb copy retains only in-frame clones and omits some. The repertoire holds roughly 14,000 clones, with over 80% as singletons. As to this clone: Antigen specificity is unknown.

The origin of this receptor is a man aged 65 to 79 with rheumatoid arthritis. The sequenced sample was CD4+ T cells sorted from blood.

CDR3: CASSVESRRGAITGELFF. The DNA for the CDR3 is TGTGCCAGCAGCGTAGAAAGTAGGAGGGGCGCGATCACCGGGGAGCTGTTTTTT. This sequence joins TRBV9 and TRBJ2-2; possibly TRBD2 for D (6 bases). This CDR3 has 18 amino acids. The germline gives CDR1 SGDLS, CDR2 YYNGEE. V lost 0 bases and J lost 4, with 19 bases in between.